The clone carrying this T cell receptor (beta chain) has a handful of counts. Its antigen is unidentified. Being off target in a library aimed at alpha chains, this beta chain has a size of little meaning. Unique molecular identifiers tagged every individual TCR cDNA molecule. A single record per CDR3 protein comes from TCRdb applying MiXCR to the 5' RACE reads. Among some 9,800 distinct CDR3 sequences, roughly 51% were seen once, and the ten largest hold 28%. Indicated time point: sample taken at primary tumor resection. Whole RNA from tumor, nontumor lung or frozen PBMC was sequenced unsorted. The data are from a study of spatial heterogeneity in lung cancer. General study findings and limits: Tracking of tumor mutation counts was seen in expanded intratumoral alpha and beta TCR counts.

The germline V and J ends were trimmed by 3 bases and 6 bases, with 9 bases remaining between them. The CDR3 has 14 residues. The material was lung tumor tissue, obtained at surgery. The sequence was collected from a female donor with early-stage non-small cell lung cancer. The chain couples TRBV12-3 or TRBV12-4 to TRBJ1-6; no definite D call. The CDR3 nucleotides are TGTGCCAGCAGTTTCCGGACCCCTAATTCACCCCTCCACTTT. Its translation: CASSFRTPNSPLHF.